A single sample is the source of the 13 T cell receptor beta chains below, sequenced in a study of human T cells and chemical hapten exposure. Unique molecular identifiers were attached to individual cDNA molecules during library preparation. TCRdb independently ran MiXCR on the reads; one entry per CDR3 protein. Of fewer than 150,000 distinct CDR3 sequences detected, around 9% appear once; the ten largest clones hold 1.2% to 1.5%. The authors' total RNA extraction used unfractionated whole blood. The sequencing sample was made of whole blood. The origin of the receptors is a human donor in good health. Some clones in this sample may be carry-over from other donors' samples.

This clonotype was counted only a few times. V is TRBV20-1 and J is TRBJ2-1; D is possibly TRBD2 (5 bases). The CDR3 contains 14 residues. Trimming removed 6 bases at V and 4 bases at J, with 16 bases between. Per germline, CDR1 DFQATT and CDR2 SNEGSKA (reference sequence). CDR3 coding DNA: TGCAGTGCGTTTCAAGCGGCGGGTTACAATGAGCAGTTCTTC. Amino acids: CSAFQAAGYNEQFF.

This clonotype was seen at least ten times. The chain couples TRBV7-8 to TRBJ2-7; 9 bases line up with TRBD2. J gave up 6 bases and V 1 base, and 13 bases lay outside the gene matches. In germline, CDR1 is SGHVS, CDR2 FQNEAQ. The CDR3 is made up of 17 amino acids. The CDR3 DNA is TGTGCCAGCAGCTTAGTCGGAACTAGCGGGTTTTGGGGCGAGCAGTACTTC. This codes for CASSLVGTSGFWGEQYF.

CDR3 amino acids: CASSFNGQGNEKLFF. The CDR3 DNA reads as TGTGCCAGCAGCTTCAATGGACAGGGAAATGAAAAACTGTTTTTT. The V and J genes are TRBV7-9 and TRBJ1-4; 8 nucleotides match TRBD1. The V segment lost 3 bases and the J segment 5 bases; nucleotides outside the gene matches: 5. The CDR3 contains 15 residues. The germline V gene has CDR1 SEHNR and CDR2 FQNEAQ (reference sequence).

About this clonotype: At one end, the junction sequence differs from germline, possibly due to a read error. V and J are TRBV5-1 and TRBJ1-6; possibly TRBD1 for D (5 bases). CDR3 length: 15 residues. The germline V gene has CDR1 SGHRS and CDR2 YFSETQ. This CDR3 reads CASSSTGLYNSPLRF. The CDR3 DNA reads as TGCGCCAGCAGCTCCACGGGACTGTATAATTCACCCCTCCGCTTT.

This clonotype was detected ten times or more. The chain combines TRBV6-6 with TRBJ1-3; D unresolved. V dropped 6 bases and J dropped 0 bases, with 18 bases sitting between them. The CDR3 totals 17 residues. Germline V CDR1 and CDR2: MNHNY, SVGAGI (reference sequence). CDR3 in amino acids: CASSAPAGLPSGNTIYF. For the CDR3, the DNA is TGTGCCAGCAGCGCCCCCGCGGGCCTGCCCTCTGGAAACACCATATATTTT.

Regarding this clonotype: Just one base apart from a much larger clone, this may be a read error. The CDR3 coding sequence is TGCGTCAGCAGCCAAGTTTCGGACAGGGATCTCGAGCAGTACTTC. Its translation is CVSSQVSDRDLEQYF. This chain uses TRBV4-1 with TRBJ2-7; 8 bases map to TRBD1. This CDR3 has 15 residues. CDR1 and CDR2 from the germline V gene are MGHRA and YSYEKL.

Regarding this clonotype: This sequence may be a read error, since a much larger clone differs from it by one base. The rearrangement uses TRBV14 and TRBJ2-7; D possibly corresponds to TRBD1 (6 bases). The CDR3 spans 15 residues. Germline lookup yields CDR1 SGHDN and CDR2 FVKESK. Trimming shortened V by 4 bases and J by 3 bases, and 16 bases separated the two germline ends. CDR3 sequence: CASSLEQGPFYEQYF. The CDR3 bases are TGTGCCAGCAGCCTGGAACAGGGCCCTTTCTACGAGCAGTACTTC.

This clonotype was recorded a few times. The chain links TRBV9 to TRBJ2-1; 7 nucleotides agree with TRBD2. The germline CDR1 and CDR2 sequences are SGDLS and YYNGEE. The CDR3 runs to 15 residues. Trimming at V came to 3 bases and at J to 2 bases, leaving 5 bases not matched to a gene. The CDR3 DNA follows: TGTGCCAGCAGCGCCAGCGGGAAAACCTACAATGAGCAGTTCTTC. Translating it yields CASSASGKTYNEQFF.

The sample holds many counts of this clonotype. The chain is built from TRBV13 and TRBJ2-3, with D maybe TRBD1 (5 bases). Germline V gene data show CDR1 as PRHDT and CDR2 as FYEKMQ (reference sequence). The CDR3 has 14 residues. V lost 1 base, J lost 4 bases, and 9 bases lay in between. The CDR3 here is CASSLEGVSDTQYF. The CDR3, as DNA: TGTGCCAGCAGCTTAGAAGGGGTGTCAGATACGCAGTATTTT.

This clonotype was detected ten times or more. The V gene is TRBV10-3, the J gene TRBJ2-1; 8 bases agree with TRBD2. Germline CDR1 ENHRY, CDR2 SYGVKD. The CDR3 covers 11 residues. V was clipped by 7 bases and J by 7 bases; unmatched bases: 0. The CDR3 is CAITSGNEQFF. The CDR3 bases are TGTGCCATCACTAGCGGGAATGAGCAGTTCTTC.

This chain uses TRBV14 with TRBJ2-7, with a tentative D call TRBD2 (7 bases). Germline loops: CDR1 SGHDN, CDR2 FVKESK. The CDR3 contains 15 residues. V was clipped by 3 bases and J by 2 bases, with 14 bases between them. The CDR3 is CASSHRGGAAYEQYF. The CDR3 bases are TGTGCCAGCAGCCATAGGGGGGGCGCCGCCTACGAGCAGTACTTC. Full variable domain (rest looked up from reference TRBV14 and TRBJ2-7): EAGVTQFPSHSVIEKGQTVTLRCDPISGHDNLYWYRRVMGKEIKFLLHFVKESKQDESGMPNNRFLAERTGGTYSTLKVQPAELEDSGVYFCASSHRGGAAYEQYFGPGTRLTVT.

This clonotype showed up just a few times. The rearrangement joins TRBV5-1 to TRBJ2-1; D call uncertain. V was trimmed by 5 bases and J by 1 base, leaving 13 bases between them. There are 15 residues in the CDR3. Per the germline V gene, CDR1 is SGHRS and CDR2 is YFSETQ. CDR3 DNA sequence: TGCGCCAGCAGGGCGACTTGGGGATCCTACAATGAGCAGTTCTTC. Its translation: CASRATWGSYNEQFF.

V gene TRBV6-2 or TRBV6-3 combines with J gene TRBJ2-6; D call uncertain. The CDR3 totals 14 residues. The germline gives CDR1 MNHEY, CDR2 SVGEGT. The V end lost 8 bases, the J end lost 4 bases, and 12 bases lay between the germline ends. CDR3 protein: CASLVSSGANVLTF. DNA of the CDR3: TGTGCCAGCCTGGTGAGCTCAGGGGCCAACGTCCTGACTTTC.